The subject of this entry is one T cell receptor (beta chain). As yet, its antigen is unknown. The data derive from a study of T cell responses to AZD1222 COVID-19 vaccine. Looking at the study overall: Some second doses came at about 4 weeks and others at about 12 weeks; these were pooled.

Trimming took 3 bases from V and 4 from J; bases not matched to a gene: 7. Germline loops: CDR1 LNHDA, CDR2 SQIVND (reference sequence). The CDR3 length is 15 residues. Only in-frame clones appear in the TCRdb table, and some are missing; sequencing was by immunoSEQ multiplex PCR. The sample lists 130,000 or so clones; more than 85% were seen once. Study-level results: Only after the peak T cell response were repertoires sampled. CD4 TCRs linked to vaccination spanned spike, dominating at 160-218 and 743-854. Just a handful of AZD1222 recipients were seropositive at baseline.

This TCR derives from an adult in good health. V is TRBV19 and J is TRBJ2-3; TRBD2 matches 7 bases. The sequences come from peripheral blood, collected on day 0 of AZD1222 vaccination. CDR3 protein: CASSIGGRASDTQYF. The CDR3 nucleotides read TGTGCCAGTAGTATTGGGGGGAGGGCATCAGATACGCAGTATTTT.